This is a list of T cell receptor beta chains from one sample in a study of blood T cell repertoires in COVID-19. Profiled with immunoSEQ multiplex PCR; TCRdb holds only in-frame clones, not every one. This sample carries 200,000 to 250,000 clones, 86% of them seen once, and the ten largest clones take roughly a tenth. The material sequenced was peripheral blood. These receptors came from a woman between 45 and 60 years old with COVID-19, enrolled during active disease. Each CDR3 is given with its conserved first and last residue. The D gene is left open where the match is weak. A row's size may be missing; if present it is once, few, many or a size class.

d_gene: TRBD1; v_gene: TRBV7-9; abundance: NA; j_gene: TRBJ1-2; CDR3nt: TGTGCCAGCAGCTTAGTGGGACAGGGGGGCGGCTACACCTTC; CDR3aa: CASSLVGQGGGYTF
d_gene: TRBD1; v_gene: TRBV5-1; abundance: NA; j_gene: TRBJ2-1; CDR3nt: TGCGCCAGCGGGAGACAGGGGGGGTACAATGAGCAGTTCTTC; CDR3aa: CASGRQGGYNEQFF
d_gene: NA; v_gene: TRBV15; abundance: NA; j_gene: TRBJ2-1; CDR3nt: TGTGCCACCAGCAATGGGCCCAGTATCTTTTCGTTCTTC; CDR3aa: CATSNGPSIFSFF
d_gene: NA; v_gene: TRBV27; abundance: NA; j_gene: TRBJ2-2; CDR3nt: TGTGCCAGCACCCTCAGGGTTGACGGCACCGGGGAGCTGTTTTTT; CDR3aa: CASTLRVDGTGELFF
d_gene: TRBD1; v_gene: TRBV29-1; abundance: NA; j_gene: TRBJ2-3; CDR3nt: TGCAGCGCTCCGGGACAGCTGGCTGCAGATACGCAGTATTTT; CDR3aa: CSAPGQLAADTQYF
d_gene: TRBD2; v_gene: TRBV7-2; abundance: NA; j_gene: TRBJ2-1; CDR3nt: TGTGCCAGCACCCTTAGCGGGGTCACCTACAATGAGCAGTTCTTC; CDR3aa: CASTLSGVTYNEQFF
d_gene: NA; v_gene: TRBV30; abundance: NA; j_gene: TRBJ1-1; CDR3nt: TGTGCCTGGAGACAGAACACTGAAGCTTTCTTT; CDR3aa: CAWRQNTEAFF
d_gene: TRBD1; v_gene: TRBV30; abundance: NA; j_gene: TRBJ1-1; CDR3nt: TGTGCCTGGAGTGTTTTGGGACAGGTGAACACTGAAGCTTTCTTT; CDR3aa: CAWSVLGQVNTEAFF
d_gene: NA; v_gene: TRBV9; abundance: NA; j_gene: TRBJ2-3; CDR3nt: TGTGCCAGCAGCGTCATGGGGGGTTCAAGCACAGATACGCAGTATTTT; CDR3aa: CASSVMGGSSTDTQYF
d_gene: NA; v_gene: TRBV5-4; abundance: NA; j_gene: TRBJ1-2; CDR3nt: TGTGCCAGCACCCAGACAGTTGATAATGGCTACACCTTC; CDR3aa: CASTQTVDNGYTF
d_gene: NA; v_gene: TRBV30; abundance: NA; j_gene: TRBJ1-6; CDR3nt: TGTGCCTGGAGTGTAAAATCAGGGGCGGGCGGTGGTTCACCCCTCCACTTT; CDR3aa: CAWSVKSGAGGGSPLHF
d_gene: TRBD2; v_gene: TRBV5-4; abundance: NA; j_gene: TRBJ2-3; CDR3nt: TGTGCCAGCAGCTTGACTAGCGGGGGCCCTGGGGTGTGGACAGATACGCAGTATTTT; CDR3aa: CASSLTSGGPGVWTDTQYF
d_gene: TRBD2; v_gene: TRBV11-3; abundance: once; j_gene: TRBJ2-3; CDR3nt: TGTGCCAGCAGCTTATATAGCGGGGGGGAAGATACGCAGTATTTT; CDR3aa: CASSLYSGGEDTQYF
d_gene: NA; v_gene: TRBV18; abundance: NA; j_gene: TRBJ2-1; CDR3nt: TGTGCCAGCCTGCTGACAGGTAATTCGGGCAATGAGCAGTTCTTC; CDR3aa: CASLLTGNSGNEQFF
d_gene: NA; v_gene: TRBV5-4; abundance: NA; j_gene: TRBJ1-1; CDR3nt: TGTGCCAGCAGCCCAGGCGGGGGGAACACTGAAGCTTTCTTT; CDR3aa: CASSPGGGNTEAFF
d_gene: NA; v_gene: TRBV6-4; abundance: NA; j_gene: TRBJ2-2; CDR3nt: TGTGCCAGCAGTGACTCGGAGGGAATCGGGGAGCTGTTTTTT; CDR3aa: CASSDSEGIGELFF
d_gene: TRBD1; v_gene: TRBV10-3; abundance: NA; j_gene: TRBJ2-2; CDR3nt: TGTGCCATCCCGATGGGACAGGGAAACACCGGGGAGCTGTTTTTT; CDR3aa: CAIPMGQGNTGELFF
d_gene: NA; v_gene: TRBV12-3/TRBV12-4; abundance: NA; j_gene: TRBJ2-7; CDR3nt: TGTGCCAGTACAGGGGGGGGGAACGAGCAGTACTTC; CDR3aa: CASTGGGNEQYF
d_gene: NA; v_gene: TRBV18; abundance: NA; j_gene: TRBJ1-3; CDR3nt: TGTGCCAGCTCGAGGGCCACGGACACCATATATTTT; CDR3aa: CASSRATDTIYF
d_gene: TRBD1; v_gene: TRBV5-4; abundance: NA; j_gene: TRBJ2-7; CDR3nt: TGTGCCAGCAGCTTGACAGGGGTCTACGAGCAGTACTTC; CDR3aa: CASSLTGVYEQYF
d_gene: NA; v_gene: TRBV28; abundance: few; j_gene: TRBJ1-1; CDR3nt: TGTGCCAGCGGACAAATGGGCACTGAAGCTTTCTTT; CDR3aa: CASGQMGTEAFF
d_gene: NA; v_gene: TRBV13; abundance: NA; j_gene: TRBJ1-4; CDR3nt: TGTGCCAGCAGCTCTTCAGGGAGGGCAACTAATGAAAAACTGTTTTTT; CDR3aa: CASSSSGRATNEKLFF
d_gene: TRBD1; v_gene: TRBV28; abundance: NA; j_gene: TRBJ1-5; CDR3nt: TGTGCCAGCAGTTTAGGACAGGGAAGGGTCCTTATAGGGAATCAGCCCCAGCATTTT; CDR3aa: CASSLGQGRVLIGNQPQHF
d_gene: TRBD1; v_gene: TRBV25-1; abundance: NA; j_gene: TRBJ1-6; CDR3nt: TGTGCCAGCAGTCGACAGGGGAGTTCACCCCTCCACTTT; CDR3aa: CASSRQGSSPLHF
d_gene: TRBD1; v_gene: TRBV7-2; abundance: NA; j_gene: TRBJ1-2; CDR3nt: TGTGCCAGCAGTCCGGGACAGGGTCTGTTTGCTGGCTACACCTTC; CDR3aa: CASSPGQGLFAGYTF
d_gene: TRBD1; v_gene: TRBV18; abundance: NA; j_gene: TRBJ2-7; CDR3nt: TGTGCCAGCTCACCGGGACAGGGCCACTACGAGCAGTACTTC; CDR3aa: CASSPGQGHYEQYF
d_gene: TRBD1; v_gene: TRBV5-1; abundance: NA; j_gene: TRBJ2-4; CDR3nt: TGCGCCAGCAGCTTCGGGGGTACAGGGGGCCGGGACATTCAGTACTTC; CDR3aa: CASSFGGTGGRDIQYF
d_gene: TRBD1; v_gene: TRBV14; abundance: NA; j_gene: TRBJ1-2; CDR3nt: TGTGCCAGCAGCACTACAGGGGGAAGCGGCTACACCTTC; CDR3aa: CASSTTGGSGYTF
d_gene: NA; v_gene: TRBV5-4; abundance: NA; j_gene: TRBJ1-2; CDR3nt: TGTGCCAGCAGCGGCGTCCATCCGGAGCGAGGCTTTTATGGCTACACCTTC; CDR3aa: CASSGVHPERGFYGYTF
d_gene: TRBD2; v_gene: TRBV5-1; abundance: NA; j_gene: TRBJ2-1; CDR3nt: TGCGCCAGCAGCTTGGGGTTGAGGGGAGGGCGAAACAATGAGCAGTTCTTC; CDR3aa: CASSLGLRGGRNNEQFF
d_gene: NA; v_gene: TRBV6-5; abundance: NA; j_gene: TRBJ1-4; CDR3nt: TGTGCCAGCAGTTACTCTGGCAGGGAGGGTGAAAAACTGTTTTTT; CDR3aa: CASSYSGREGEKLFF
d_gene: TRBD1; v_gene: TRBV5-1; abundance: NA; j_gene: TRBJ1-6; CDR3nt: TGCGCCAGCAGCTTTTTAATGACAGGGGGCGCGAATTCACCCCTCCACTTT; CDR3aa: CASSFLMTGGANSPLHF
d_gene: TRBD1; v_gene: TRBV6-2/TRBV6-3; abundance: NA; j_gene: TRBJ1-5; CDR3nt: TGTGCCAGCAGTTACCCGACGGGACAGGGGGCTTGGCAGCCCCAGCATTTT; CDR3aa: CASSYPTGQGAWQPQHF
d_gene: TRBD2; v_gene: TRBV24-1; abundance: NA; j_gene: TRBJ2-1; CDR3nt: TGTGCCACCAGTGATTGGGAGGGAGGGGAAAACAATGAGCAGTTCTTC; CDR3aa: CATSDWEGGENNEQFF
d_gene: NA; v_gene: TRBV5-1; abundance: once; j_gene: TRBJ2-3; CDR3nt: TGCGCCAGCAGCCCGGCGGGGGCGTTCGCAGATACGCAGTATTTT; CDR3aa: CASSPAGAFADTQYF
d_gene: NA; v_gene: TRBV7-2; abundance: NA; j_gene: TRBJ1-2; CDR3nt: TGTGCCAGCAGCTTGGGCAGTCAGGGGGGCTACACCTTC; CDR3aa: CASSLGSQGGYTF
d_gene: TRBD1; v_gene: TRBV9; abundance: NA; j_gene: TRBJ1-1; CDR3nt: TGTGCCAGCAGCTCGGGACAGGTAAAAAAGCAGAGCACTGAAGCTTTCTTT; CDR3aa: CASSSGQVKKQSTEAFF
d_gene: NA; v_gene: TRBV21-1; abundance: few; j_gene: TRBJ1-5; CDR3nt: TGTGCCAGCAGCATTGGACTTCAGCCCCAGCATTTT; CDR3aa: CASSIGLQPQHF
d_gene: TRBD2; v_gene: TRBV3-1/TRBV3-2; abundance: once; j_gene: TRBJ2-1; CDR3nt: TGTGCCAGCAGCCGGACTAGCGGGGGGGCCTGGGACTACAATGAGCAGTTCTTC; CDR3aa: CASSRTSGGAWDYNEQFF
d_gene: NA; v_gene: TRBV7-2; abundance: NA; j_gene: TRBJ2-4; CDR3nt: TGTGCCAGCAGCTTAGAACCCAGGCCAAACATTCAGTACTTC; CDR3aa: CASSLEPRPNIQYF